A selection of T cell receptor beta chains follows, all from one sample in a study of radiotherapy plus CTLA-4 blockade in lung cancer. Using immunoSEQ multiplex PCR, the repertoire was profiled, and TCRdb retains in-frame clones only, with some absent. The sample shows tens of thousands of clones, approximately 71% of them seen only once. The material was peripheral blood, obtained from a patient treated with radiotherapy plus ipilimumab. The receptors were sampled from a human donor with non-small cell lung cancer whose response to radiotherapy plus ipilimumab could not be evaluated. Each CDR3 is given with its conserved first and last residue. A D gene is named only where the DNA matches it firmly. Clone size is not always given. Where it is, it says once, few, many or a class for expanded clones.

CASRPTGGLRDTQYF,TGTGCCAGCAGACCGACAGGGGGCCTTCGGGATACGCAGTATTTT,TRBV2,NA,TRBD1,15,TRBJ2-3
CASVDSFSYEQYF,TGTGCCAGCGTGGACAGCTTTTCCTACGAGCAGTACTTC,TRBV7-9,medium-sized,NA,13,TRBJ2-7
CASSPRGRPEKLFF,TGTGCCAGCAGCCCCAGGGGGCGCCCTGAAAAACTGTTTTTT,TRBV9,NA,TRBD1,14,TRBJ1-4
CAWSVLAGGNNEQFF,TGTGCCTGGAGTGTACTAGCGGGAGGGAACAATGAGCAGTTCTTC,TRBV30,NA,TRBD2,15,TRBJ2-1
CASSLPGGSDEKLFF,TGTGCCAGCAGCTTACCAGGGGGCTCTGATGAAAAACTGTTTTTT,TRBV7-9,once,TRBD1,15,TRBJ1-4
CASSAGQGHFSYEQYF,TGTGCCAGCAGTGCCGGGCAGGGACACTTCTCCTACGAGCAGTACTTC,TRBV5-4,NA,NA,16,TRBJ2-7
CASRIEQGPNQPQHF,TGTGCCAGCAGGATCGAACAGGGCCCCAATCAGCCCCAGCATTTT,TRBV6-1,NA,NA,15,TRBJ1-5
CASRLSGTSGFYNEQFF,TGTGCCAGCAGACTATCCGGGACTAGCGGGTTCTACAATGAGCAGTTCTTC,TRBV7-3,few,TRBD2,17,TRBJ2-1
CASVGGHREKLFF,TGTGCCAGCGTGGGGGGGCATCGAGAAAAACTGTTTTTT,TRBV28,NA,NA,13,TRBJ1-4
CASSLNLGGVTDTQYF,TGTGCCAGCAGCTTAAACCTGGGGGGGGTTACAGATACGCAGTATTTT,TRBV7-3,NA,TRBD2,16,TRBJ2-3
CASSPSGKGSNQPQHF,TGTGCCAGCAGTCCTTCAGGGAAAGGGAGCAATCAGCCCCAGCATTTT,TRBV28,once,NA,16,TRBJ1-5
CASRGRAGGGETQYF,TGTGCCAGCCGTGGGAGGGCGGGGGGCGGAGAGACCCAGTACTTC,TRBV25-1,NA,TRBD2,15,TRBJ2-5
CASSLWDRGGDTQYF,TGTGCCAGCAGCTTGTGGGACAGGGGTGGTGATACGCAGTATTTT,TRBV5-8,NA,TRBD1,15,TRBJ2-3
CASRAGGTYEQYF,TGTGCCAGCAGAGCGGGAGGAACCTACGAGCAGTACTTC,TRBV19,once,TRBD2,13,TRBJ2-7
CASKEPGTEAFF,TGTGCCAGCAAGGAACCGGGGACTGAAGCTTTCTTT,TRBV6-6,NA,NA,12,TRBJ1-1
CASRRQLSYNEQFF,TGTGCCAGCAGGCGACAGTTATCTTACAATGAGCAGTTCTTC,TRBV28,NA,NA,14,TRBJ2-1
CASSRTSGRSDTQYF,TGTGCCAGTAGTCGGACTAGCGGGAGGTCAGATACGCAGTATTTT,TRBV19,NA,TRBD2,15,TRBJ2-3
CASSLGWQRGGADTQYF,TGTGCCAGCAGCTTAGGTTGGCAGCGGGGGGGTGCAGATACGCAGTATTTT,TRBV7-2,NA,TRBD2,17,TRBJ2-3
CASSWGTGFQETQYF,TGTGCCAGCAGCTGGGGGACAGGGTTCCAAGAGACCCAGTACTTC,TRBV5-8,NA,TRBD1,15,TRBJ2-5
CASSPTGGYWETQYF,TGTGCCAGCAGCCCGACAGGGGGCTACTGGGAGACCCAGTACTTC,TRBV7-2,once,TRBD1,15,TRBJ2-5
CASSGPDRANNEKLFF,TGTGCCAGCAGTGGGCCCGACAGGGCTAATAATGAAAAACTGTTTTTT,TRBV6-1,NA,TRBD1,16,TRBJ1-4
CASSVEETMLETQYF,TGTGCCAGCAGCGTAGAAGAGACTATGTTAGAGACCCAGTACTTC,TRBV9,NA,NA,15,TRBJ2-5
CASSLSPGETQYF,TGTGCCAGCAGCCTGTCCCCCGGAGAGACCCAGTACTTC,TRBV7-6,NA,NA,13,TRBJ2-5
CASSQTGTSGGEQFF,TGTGCCAGCAGCCAGACCGGGACTAGCGGGGGGGAGCAGTTCTTC,TRBV5-4,NA,TRBD2,15,TRBJ2-1
CASSLTGGSGNTIYF,TGTGCCAGCAGTCTGACAGGGGGCTCTGGAAACACCATATATTTT,TRBV28,few,TRBD1,15,TRBJ1-3
CASSDGSQRGNTIYF,TGCGCCAGCAGTGACGGGTCGCAACGTGGAAACACCATATATTTT,TRBV10-2,NA,NA,15,TRBJ1-3
CASSFGGGSQPQHF,TGTGCCAGCAGTTTTGGAGGGGGCAGTCAGCCCCAGCATTTT,TRBV28,NA,TRBD1,14,TRBJ1-5
CASSLAPRGQETQYF,TGTGCCAGCAGCTTAGCGCCCCGGGGCCAAGAGACCCAGTACTTC,TRBV7-6,NA,NA,15,TRBJ2-5
CASSRGGPYEQYF,TGCGCCAGCAGCAGAGGAGGGCCGTACGAGCAGTACTTC,TRBV5-1,NA,NA,13,TRBJ2-7
CASSSRGGYYEQYF,TGTGCCAGCAGTAGCCGGGGGGGCTACTACGAGCAGTACTTC,TRBV27,NA,TRBD2,14,TRBJ2-7
CASSISGQATNEKLFF,TGCGCCAGCAGCATATCCGGCCAGGCAACTAATGAAAAACTGTTTTTT,TRBV5-1,NA,NA,16,TRBJ1-4
CASGSGKYNSPLHF,TGTGCCAGCGGGTCGGGGAAATATAATTCACCCCTCCACTTT,TRBV2,once,NA,14,TRBJ1-6
CASSLERGSHNEQFF,TGCGCCAGCAGCTTGGAGCGGGGGTCCCACAATGAGCAGTTCTTC,TRBV5-1,NA,TRBD2,15,TRBJ2-1
CASSQHRGASTDTQYF,TGTGCCAGCAGCCAACACAGGGGCGCTAGCACAGATACGCAGTATTTT,TRBV4-2,once,TRBD1,16,TRBJ2-3
CASSLGQGPGNTIYF,TGTGCCAGCAGCTTAGGGCAGGGGCCAGGAAACACCATATATTTT,TRBV7-7,few,NA,15,TRBJ1-3
CASSLVGGQGLNF,TGTGCCAGCAGCTTAGTTGGTGGACAGGGTTTGAACTTC,TRBV7-9,NA,TRBD1,13,TRBJ2-7
CASSWSLWSSYNEQFF,TGCGCCAGCAGCTGGTCTTTATGGAGCTCCTACAATGAGCAGTTCTTC,TRBV5-1,NA,NA,16,TRBJ2-1
CASSSGDYSNQPQHF,TGTGCCAGCAGCTCGGGGGACTATAGCAATCAGCCCCAGCATTTT,TRBV5-8,once,NA,15,TRBJ1-5
CASRKGLAGGHEQFF,TGTGCCAGCCGGAAAGGACTAGCGGGAGGTCATGAGCAGTTCTTC,TRBV6-5,once,TRBD2,15,TRBJ2-1
CASSPLPAQAAVVYF,TGTGCCAGCTCACCCCTTCCCGCCCAGGCCGCAGTGGTATACTTC,TRBV18,NA,NA,15,TRBJ2-5
CASSGRGYEQYF,TGTGCCAGCAGCGGAAGAGGTTACGAGCAGTACTTC,TRBV7-8,few,NA,12,TRBJ2-7
CASSELRQGAGELFF,TGTGCCAGCAGTGAACTGCGGCAGGGGGCCGGGGAGCTGTTTTTT,TRBV2,once,TRBD1,15,TRBJ2-2
CAIARTSGGRDTQYF,TGTGCCATCGCCCGGACTAGCGGGGGACGAGATACGCAGTATTTT,TRBV27,NA,TRBD2,15,TRBJ2-3
CASSLRQVTTGTSELEQYF,TGTGCCAGCAGCTTGCGCCAGGTCACCACCGGGACTAGCGAACTTGAGCAGTACTTC,TRBV7-2,NA,TRBD2,19,TRBJ2-7
CASSHWEDEQYF,TGTGCCAGCAGCCACTGGGAGGACGAGCAGTACTTC,TRBV14,NA,NA,12,TRBJ2-7
CASSVGRGAYEQYF,TGTGCCAGCAGCGTAGGGAGGGGAGCCTACGAGCAGTACTTC,TRBV9,NA,NA,14,TRBJ2-7
CASSVQVSTDTQYF,TGCGCCAGCAGCGTCCAGGTCAGCACAGATACGCAGTATTTT,TRBV5-1,NA,NA,14,TRBJ2-3
CASASGTGGGTQYF,TGTGCCAGCGCCTCCGGGACGGGGGGGGGTACGCAGTATTTT,TRBV6-4,NA,TRBD2,14,TRBJ2-3
CASSPAGQHYEQYF,TGCGCCAGCAGCCCTGCGGGACAGCACTACGAGCAGTACTTC,TRBV5-1,NA,NA,14,TRBJ2-7
CTSSRDGLPEAFF,TGCACCAGCAGCCGCGATGGGCTCCCTGAAGCTTTCTTT,TRBV1,once,NA,13,TRBJ1-1
CAWSVQFQETQYF,TGTGCCTGGAGTGTACAATTCCAAGAGACCCAGTACTTC,TRBV30,NA,NA,13,TRBJ2-5
CASSLVLAGGPDTQYF,TGTGCCAGCAGTTTAGTCCTAGCGGGGGGGCCAGATACGCAGTATTTT,TRBV27,NA,TRBD2,16,TRBJ2-3
CASSPGQQTAKF,TGTGCCAGCAGTCCTGGACAACAAACCGCGAAGTTC,TRBV28,NA,NA,12,TRBJ2-7
CASSYGTGGGEKLFF,TGTGCCAGCAGTTACGGGACAGGGGGGGGCGAAAAACTGTTTTTT,TRBV6-5,NA,TRBD1,15,TRBJ1-4
CASSLILSGGSNEQYF,TGTGCCAGCAGCTTAATTTTGTCGGGCGGGAGTAACGAGCAGTACTTC,TRBV7-9,NA,TRBD2,16,TRBJ2-7